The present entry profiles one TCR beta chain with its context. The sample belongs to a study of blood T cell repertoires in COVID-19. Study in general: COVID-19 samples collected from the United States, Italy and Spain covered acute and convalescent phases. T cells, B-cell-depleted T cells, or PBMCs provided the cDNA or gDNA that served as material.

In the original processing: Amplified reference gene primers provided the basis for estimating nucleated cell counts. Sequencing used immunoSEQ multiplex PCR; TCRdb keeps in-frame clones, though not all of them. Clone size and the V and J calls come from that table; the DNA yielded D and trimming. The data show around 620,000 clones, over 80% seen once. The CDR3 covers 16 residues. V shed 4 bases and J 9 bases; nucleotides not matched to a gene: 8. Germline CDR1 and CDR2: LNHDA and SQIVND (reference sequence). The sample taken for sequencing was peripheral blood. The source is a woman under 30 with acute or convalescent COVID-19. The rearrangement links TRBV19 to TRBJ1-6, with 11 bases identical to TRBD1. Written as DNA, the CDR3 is TGTGCCAGTAGTACCGGACAGGGGGCGAGAGGTTCACCCCTCCACTTT. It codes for CASSTGQGARGSPLHF. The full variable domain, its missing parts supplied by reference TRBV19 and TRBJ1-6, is DGGITQSPKYLFRKEGQNVTLSCEQNLNHDAMYWYRQDPGQGLRLIYYSQIVNDFQKGDIAEGYSVSREKKESFPLTVTSAQKNPTAFYLCASSTGQGARGSPLHFGNGTRLTVT.